A single sample is the source of the 19 T cell receptor beta chains below, sequenced in a study of molecular identifiers for immune sequencing clone quantification. TCRdb independently ran MiXCR on the PCR reads; one entry per CDR3 protein. The data contain a few hundred thousand distinct CDR3 sequences, 20% to 25% of them singletons. Sequencing used naive CD8+ T cells from blood, with Jurkat cell RNA spiked in. Subset indicated: FACS-sorted CD8+CD4-CCR7+CD45RA+ naive T cells. The receptor set was obtained from a human donor in good health. Some libraries in this study had Jurkat cell RNA spiked in.

This clonotype was counted ten times or more. The chain has TRBV28 and TRBJ2-2; possibly TRBD2 for D (6 bases). V was cut by 6 bases and J by 1 base, with 18 bases left in between. The CDR3 contains 17 residues. Germline V CDR1 and CDR2: MDHEN, SYDVKM. CDR3 region: CASRLGGPILNTGELFF. The CDR3 nucleotides read TGTGCCAGCAGGTTGGGGGGTCCGATCTTGAACACCGGGGAGCTGTTTTTT.

Notes on this clonotype: This sequence may be a read error, since a much larger clone differs from it by one base. V is TRBV19 and J is TRBJ2-3; no clear D gene. Per the germline V gene, CDR1 is LNHDA and CDR2 is SQIVND (reference sequence). The CDR3 runs to 14 residues. The CDR3 loop is CASSIFSPADAQYF. In DNA, the CDR3 is TGTGCCAGTAGTATCTTCAGCCCAGCAGATGCGCAGTATTTT.

The rearrangement links TRBV7-9 to TRBJ1-1; tentatively, D is TRBD1 (5 bases). Trimming took off 5 bases at V and 1 base at J, with 11 bases between the two ends. CDR3 length: 14 residues. From germline, CDR1 is SEHNR and CDR2 FQNEAQ (reference sequence). The DNA of the CDR3 is TGTGCCAGCAGCCTCCCCGACAGGAACACTGAAGCTTTCTTT. Encoded protein: CASSLPDRNTEAFF. Drawing the rest from reference TRBV7-9 and TRBJ1-1, the complete variable domain is DTGVSQNPRHKITKRGQNVTFRCDPISEHNRLYWYRQTLGQGPEFLTYFQNEAQLEKSRLLSDRFSAERPKGSFSTLEIQRTEQGDSAMYLCASSLPDRNTEAFFGQGTRLTVV.

In its sample, this clonotype was seen once. This may come from a read error, since a much larger clone is one base off. The J gene is TRBJ2-5, the V gene TRBV9; 10 bases agree with TRBD1. Germline V gene sequence: CDR1 SGDLS, CDR2 YYNGEE. This CDR3 has 14 amino acids. CDR3 sequence (DNA): TGTGCCAGCAGCCCCAGGACAGGGGGGCAGACCCAGCACTTC. Translating it yields CASSPRTGGQTQHF.

This clonotype was seen repeatedly, ten times or more. This chain joins TRBV29-1 and TRBJ1-1; D is possibly TRBD1 (6 bases). Deletions cut 3 bases from V and 5 bases from J, with 13 bases between. The CDR3 has 13 amino acids. CDR1 and CDR2 from the germline V gene are SQVTM and ANQGSEA. CDR3 amino acids: CSVDQGQGTEAFF. DNA of the CDR3: TGCAGCGTTGACCAGGGGCAGGGTACTGAAGCTTTCTTT.

The chain carries TRBV4-3 and TRBJ2-3; 10 bases line up with TRBD2. V lost 2 bases to trimming and J lost 2 bases; unmatched junction nucleotides: 4. Germline-derived CDR1 and CDR2 are LGHNA and YSLEER. The CDR3 runs 16 residues. CDR3 in amino acids: CASSQLAGAYTDTQYF. The DNA for the CDR3 is TGCGCCAGCAGCCAACTAGCGGGAGCTTACACAGATACGCAGTATTTT.

As to this clonotype: A much larger clone differs from this one at a single base, so this may be a read error. The chain combines TRBV5-1 with TRBJ2-3; 9 nucleotides match TRBD2. In germline, CDR1 is SGHRS, CDR2 YFSETQ. This CDR3 is built from 15 residues. For the CDR3, the DNA is TGCGCCGGCAGCCAGACTAGCGGCTACACAGATACGCAGTATTTT. Translated, it gives CAGSQTSGYTDTQYF.

The chain employs TRBV4-3 and TRBJ1-1, with D possibly matching TRBD1 (5 bases). V dropped 2 bases and J dropped 7 bases, with 17 bases sitting between them. Germline CDR1 is LGHNA and CDR2 is YSLEER. The CDR3 is 15 residues long. Written as DNA, the CDR3 is TGCGCCAGCAGCCAAAGCGGGGCGTGGGGAAGTGAAGCTTTCTTT. Encoded protein: CASSQSGAWGSEAFF.

This clonotype was counted only a few times. The rearrangement uses TRBV7-9 and TRBJ2-1; D gene uncertain. The length of the CDR3 is 13 residues. Trimming took off 1 base at V and 7 bases at J, with 8 bases between the two ends. Germline lookup yields CDR1 SEHNR and CDR2 FQNEAQ (reference sequence). The CDR3 bases are TGTGCCAGCAGCTTAGGGACGCTGAATGAGCAGTTCTTC. Translation gives CASSLGTLNEQFF.

This CDR3 is CASSVDPGELFF. CDR3 bases: TGTGCCAGCAGCGTAGACCCCGGGGAGCTGTTTTTT. The chain is built from TRBV9 and TRBJ2-2, with unresolved D. Germline-derived CDR1 and CDR2 are SGDLS and YYNGEE. Trimming took off 0 bases at V and 6 bases at J, with 3 bases between the two ends. The CDR3 has 12 residues.

This clonotype was seen repeatedly, ten times or more. The V and J genes are TRBV2 and TRBJ1-2, with a weak D call TRBD1 (6 bases). V was trimmed by 3 bases and J by 4 bases, leaving 12 bases between them. The CDR3 length is 14 residues. Looked up from germline, CDR1 is SNHLY and CDR2 is FYNNEI. The CDR3 DNA is TGTGCCAGCAGTGATGGGACAACCCTCTATGGCTACACCTTC. It translates to CASSDGTTLYGYTF.

V is TRBV29-1 and J is TRBJ2-7; TRBD1 matches 8 bases. Germline lookup yields CDR1 SQVTM and CDR2 ANQGSEA. The CDR3 extends over 14 amino acids. Trimming removed 6 bases from V and 2 bases from J; junction bases left unmatched: 9. The DNA of the CDR3 is TGCAGCGTGCGAAGCAGGGGGCAAACCTACGAGCAGTACTTC. Amino acids: CSVRSRGQTYEQYF.

The gene calls are TRBV6-5 and TRBJ2-1; 12 positions match TRBD2. The CDR3 is 15 residues long. V trimming: 6 bases; J trimming: 8 bases; junction bases outside the gene matches: 8. CDR1 is MNHEY and CDR2 is SVGAGI in the germline V gene. CDR3 in amino acids: CASSPLAGGLDEQFF. Here the CDR3 DNA reads TGTGCCAGCAGCCCGCTAGCGGGAGGGCTGGATGAGCAGTTCTTC.

This clonotype was observed a handful of times. The chain links TRBV5-1 to TRBJ1-2; D is unclear. The V gene lost 0 bases and the J gene lost 4 bases, with 16 bases spanning the gap. Germline V gene sequence: CDR1 SGHRS, CDR2 YFSETQ. The CDR3 has 16 residues. CDR3 region: CASSLAGSAPGYGYTF. CDR3 DNA: TGCGCCAGCAGCTTGGCAGGATCAGCCCCTGGCTATGGCTACACCTTC.

This clonotype has ten or more counts. The chain joins TRBV7-9 to TRBJ2-7, with D tentatively TRBD1 (5 bases). The CDR3 consists of 13 residues. Germline assignment: CDR1 SEHNR and CDR2 FQNEAQ (reference sequence). Deletions cut 4 bases from V and 2 bases from J, with 9 bases between. This chain's CDR3 is CASSSDITYEQYF. Here the CDR3 DNA reads TGTGCCAGCAGCTCGGACATCACCTACGAGCAGTACTTC.

This clonotype was counted at least ten times. The gene calls are TRBV7-9 and TRBJ1-4, with TRBD1 as a possible D gene (6 bases). The CDR3 has 15 residues. The germline V gene has CDR1 SEHNR and CDR2 FQNEAQ (reference sequence). The germline V and J ends were trimmed by 5 bases and 0 bases, with 10 bases remaining between them. The CDR3 sequence is CASSPRQATNEKLFF. The DNA of the CDR3 is TGTGCCAGCAGCCCAAGACAGGCAACTAATGAAAAACTGTTTTTT.

This clonotype was found many times. The CDR3 bases are TGTGCCAGCAGCCTGGACAGGGCCAGGACCCAGTACTTC. Encoded protein: CASSLDRARTQYF. This chain connects TRBV21-1 to TRBJ2-5; TRBD1 is taken as the D call from the table, unchecked against the DNA. TRBV21-1 is a pseudogene locus. The CDR3 spans 13 residues.

This clonotype occurred many times. Its ends do not fully match the called genes, so a read error is possible. The rearrangement joins TRBV11-2 to TRBJ2-1; D is perhaps TRBD1 (5 bases). The CDR3 extends over 13 amino acids. Germline values: CDR1 SGHAT, CDR2 FQNNGV. CDR3 amino acids: CASSLDRNNEQFF. The CDR3 nucleotides read TGTGCCAGCAGCCTAGACAGAAACAATGAGCAGTTCTTC.

This clonotype was seen many times. The CDR3 here is CASSSSYPDGLHPYEQYF. CDR3 nucleotide sequence: TGCGCCAGCAGCTCCTCCTACCCCGACGGATTGCACCCCTACGAGCAGTACTTC. The chain employs TRBV5-1 and TRBJ2-7; D not certain. With 3 bases removed from V and 2 bases from J, the gap between germline ends came to 24 bases. This CDR3 is 18 amino acids long. CDR1 and CDR2 (germline): SGHRS, YFSETQ.